There are a few counts of the clone carrying this T cell receptor (beta chain). V trimming: 7 bases; J trimming: 11 bases; junction bases outside the gene matches: 8. The CDR3 consists of 11 residues. The germline V gene has CDR1 SQVTM and CDR2 ANQGSEA. TCRdb passed the RACE reads through MiXCR, listing each CDR3 protein once. In the table there are 33,000 or so distinct CDR3 sequences, roughly 12% of which are singletons. Time point: pre-sensitization, week 0. Treatment noted: therapeutic diphenylcyclopropenone sensitization with weekly scalp DPC. From whole blood left unfractionated, total RNA was extracted. This specimen belongs to a study of human T cells and chemical hapten exposure. Across the study: Variability of per-sample TCR yields stemmed mainly from small differences in pooled library volume.

Material: whole blood, obtained in connection with sensitization to the hapten diphenylcyclopropenone (DPC). The receptor comes from a woman between 35 and 50 years old with alopecia areata. Some clones in this sample may be carry-over from other donors' samples. The gene calls are TRBV29-1 and TRBJ1-2, with 9 positions matching TRBD1. This CDR3 is CSAGWDRAYTF. The CDR3 region has the DNA TGCAGCGCTGGGTGGGACAGGGCGTACACCTTC.